What follows is one TCR beta chain and its context. Trimming at V came to 5 bases and at J to 6 bases, leaving 3 bases not matched to a gene. The CDR3 sequence is 13 residues long. These data belong to a study of control samples from healthy donors and cancer patients. The repertoire was sequenced with immunoSEQ multiplex PCR; TCRdb's copy has only in-frame clones and lacks some. The repertoire holds 80,000 to 100,000 clones, with roughly 92% as singletons. The sequenced sample was blood. V and J are TRBV12-3 or TRBV12-4 and TRBJ2-3; TRBD1 agrees at 9 bases. The clonotype was recovered from a human donor in good health. The donor label of this sample is uncertain. CDR3: CASSRTGEDTQYF. The DNA of the CDR3 is TGTGCCAGCAGTCGGACAGGGGAGGATACGCAGTATTTT.